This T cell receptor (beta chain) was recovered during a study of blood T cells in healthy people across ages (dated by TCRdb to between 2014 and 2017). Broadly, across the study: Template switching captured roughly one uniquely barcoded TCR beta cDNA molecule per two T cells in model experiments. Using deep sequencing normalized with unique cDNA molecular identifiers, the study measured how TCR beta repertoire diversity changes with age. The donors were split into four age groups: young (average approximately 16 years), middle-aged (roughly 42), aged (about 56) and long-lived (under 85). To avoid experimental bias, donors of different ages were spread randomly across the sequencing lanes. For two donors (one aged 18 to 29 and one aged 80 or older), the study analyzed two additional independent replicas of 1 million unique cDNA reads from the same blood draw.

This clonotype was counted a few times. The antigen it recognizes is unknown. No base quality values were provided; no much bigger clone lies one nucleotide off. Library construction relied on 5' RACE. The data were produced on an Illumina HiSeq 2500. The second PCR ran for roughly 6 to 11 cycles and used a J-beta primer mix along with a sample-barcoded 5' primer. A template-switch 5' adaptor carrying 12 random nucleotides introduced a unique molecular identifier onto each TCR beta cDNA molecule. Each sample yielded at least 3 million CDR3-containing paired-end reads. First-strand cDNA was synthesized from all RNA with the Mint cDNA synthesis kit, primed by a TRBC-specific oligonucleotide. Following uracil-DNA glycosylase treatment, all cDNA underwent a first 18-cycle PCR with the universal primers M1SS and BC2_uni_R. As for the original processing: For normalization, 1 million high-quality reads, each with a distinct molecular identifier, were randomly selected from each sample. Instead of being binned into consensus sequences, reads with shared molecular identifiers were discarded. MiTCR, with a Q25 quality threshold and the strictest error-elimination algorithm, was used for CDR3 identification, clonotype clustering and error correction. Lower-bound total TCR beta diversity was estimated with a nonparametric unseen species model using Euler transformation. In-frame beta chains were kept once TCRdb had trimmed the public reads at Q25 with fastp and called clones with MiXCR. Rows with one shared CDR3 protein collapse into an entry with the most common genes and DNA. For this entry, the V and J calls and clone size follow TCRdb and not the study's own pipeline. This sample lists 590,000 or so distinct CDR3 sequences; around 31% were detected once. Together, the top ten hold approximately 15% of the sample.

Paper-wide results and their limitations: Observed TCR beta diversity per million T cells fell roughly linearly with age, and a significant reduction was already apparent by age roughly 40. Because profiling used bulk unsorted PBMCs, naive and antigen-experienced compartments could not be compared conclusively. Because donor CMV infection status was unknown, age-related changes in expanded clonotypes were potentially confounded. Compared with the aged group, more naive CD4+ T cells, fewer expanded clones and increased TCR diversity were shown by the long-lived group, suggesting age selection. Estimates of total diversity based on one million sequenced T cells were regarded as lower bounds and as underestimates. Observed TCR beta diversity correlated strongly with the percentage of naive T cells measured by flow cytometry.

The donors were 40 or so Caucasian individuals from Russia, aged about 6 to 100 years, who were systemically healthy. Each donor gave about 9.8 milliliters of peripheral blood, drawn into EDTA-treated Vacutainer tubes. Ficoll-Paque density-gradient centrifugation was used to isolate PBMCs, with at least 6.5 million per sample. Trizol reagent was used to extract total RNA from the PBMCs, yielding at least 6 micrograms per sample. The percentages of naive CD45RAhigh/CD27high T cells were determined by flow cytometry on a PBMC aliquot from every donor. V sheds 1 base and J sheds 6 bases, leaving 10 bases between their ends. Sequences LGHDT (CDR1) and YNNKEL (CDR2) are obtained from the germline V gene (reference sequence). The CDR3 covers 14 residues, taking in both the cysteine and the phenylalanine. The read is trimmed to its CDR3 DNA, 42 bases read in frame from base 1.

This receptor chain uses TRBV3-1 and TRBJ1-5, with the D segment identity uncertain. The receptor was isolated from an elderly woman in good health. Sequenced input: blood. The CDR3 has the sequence CASSQAYSAQPQHF. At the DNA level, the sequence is TGTGCCAGCAGCCAAGCTTACTCGGCTCAGCCCCAGCATTTT.